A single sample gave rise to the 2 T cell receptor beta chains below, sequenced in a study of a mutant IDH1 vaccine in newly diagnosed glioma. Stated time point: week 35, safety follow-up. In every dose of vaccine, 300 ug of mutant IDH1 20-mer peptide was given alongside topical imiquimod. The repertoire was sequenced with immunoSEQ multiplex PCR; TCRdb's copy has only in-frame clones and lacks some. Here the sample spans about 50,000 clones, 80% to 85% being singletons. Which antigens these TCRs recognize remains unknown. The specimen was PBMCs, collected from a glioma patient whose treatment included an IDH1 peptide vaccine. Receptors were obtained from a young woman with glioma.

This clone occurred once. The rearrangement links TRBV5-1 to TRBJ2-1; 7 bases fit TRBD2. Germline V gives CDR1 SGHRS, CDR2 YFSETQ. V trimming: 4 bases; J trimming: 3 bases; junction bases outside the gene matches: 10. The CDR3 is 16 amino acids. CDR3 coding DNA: TGCGCCAGCAGCGCTATCGGGGAGGGCCACTACAATGAGCAGTTCTTC. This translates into CASSAIGEGHYNEQFF. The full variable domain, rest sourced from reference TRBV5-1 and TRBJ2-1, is KAGVTQTPRYLIKTRGQQVTLSCSPISGHRSVSWYQQTPGQGLQFLFEYFSETQRNKGNFPGRFSGRQFSNSRSEMNVSTLELGDSALYLCASSAIGEGHYNEQFFGPGTRLTVL.

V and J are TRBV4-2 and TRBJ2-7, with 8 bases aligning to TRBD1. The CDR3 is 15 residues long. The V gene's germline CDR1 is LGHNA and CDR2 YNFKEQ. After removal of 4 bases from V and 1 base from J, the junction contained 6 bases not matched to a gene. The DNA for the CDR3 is TGTGCCAGCAGCCCAACACAGGGGGGTTCCTACGAGCAGTACTTC. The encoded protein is CASSPTQGGSYEQYF.